The next 32 T cell receptor beta chains were all read from a single sample in a study of cytomegalovirus exposure and HLA in healthy donors. The PCR ran on 60 Vbeta and 13 Jbeta primers. Data came from immunoSEQ multiplex PCR; TCRdb stores just in-frame clones and leaves some out. The sample consists of 73,000 or so clones, roughly two thirds of them appearing once. The sample was PBMCs. The receptor source for this set is a woman between 35 and 50 years old in good health and CMV-seropositive.

This clone was counted only a few times. V usage is TRBV30 and J usage is TRBJ2-7; unclear D gene. CDR3 length equals 11 residues. CDR1 GTSNPN and CDR2 SVGIG come from the germline V gene (reference sequence). Between the trimmed V and J ends, which lost 0 bases and 4 bases, there was a span of 4 bases. The CDR3 spells CAWSVLYEQYF. CDR3 in DNA: TGTGCCTGGAGTGTACTTTACGAGCAGTACTTC.

The chain links TRBV10-1 to TRBJ2-2; 8 nucleotides match TRBD2. Germline values: CDR1 WNHNN, CDR2 SYGVQD (reference sequence). The CDR3 consists of 14 residues. Unmatched junction bases numbered 8, after V lost 6 bases and J lost 8 bases. CDR3 residues: CASSGTRGMGELFF. The CDR3 DNA reads TGCGCCAGCAGCGGGACTAGGGGAATGGGGGAGCTGTTTTTT.

This chain links TRBV4-3 with TRBJ1-4, with 11 bases matching TRBD1. Germline values: CDR1 LGHNA, CDR2 YSLEER. Trimming at V came to 3 bases and at J to 8 bases, leaving 11 bases not matched to a gene. The CDR3 length is 17 residues. This chain's CDR3 is CASSQNLGQGVWEKLFF. CDR3 coding DNA: TGCGCCAGCAGCCAGAATCTGGGACAGGGGGTATGGGAAAAACTGTTTTTT.

The rearrangement uses TRBV6-1 and TRBJ1-5; 7 positions match TRBD1. The ends lost 5 bases at V and 2 bases at J; junction bases unmatched: 3. Germline V gives CDR1 MNHNS, CDR2 SASEGT. CDR3 length: 14 residues. CDR3 loop: CASSHGQGNQPQHF. Written as DNA, the CDR3 is TGTGCCAGCAGTCACGGACAGGGCAATCAGCCCCAGCATTTT.

CDR3: CASNAGTAEAFF. CDR3 nucleotides: TGTGCCAGTAACGCAGGTACAGCTGAAGCTTTCTTT. The chain joins TRBV19 to TRBJ1-1; unclear D gene. The CDR3 covers 12 residues. Trimming pared 7 bases from V and 6 bases from J, leaving 12 bases between. Germline loops: CDR1 LNHDA, CDR2 SQIVND (reference sequence).

Notes on this clone: The junction does not match germline at one end; this may be a read error. This chain uses TRBV7-7 with TRBJ2-5; 11 positions agree with TRBD2. The CDR3 runs to 17 residues. Germline-derived CDR1 and CDR2 are SSHAT and FNYEAQ (reference sequence). CDR3 in amino acids: CASSPYLAGGPLGTQYF. CDR3 DNA sequence: TGTGCTAGCAGCCCCTATTTAGCGGGGGGGCCCTTGGGGACCCAGTACTTC.

V gene TRBV28 combines with J gene TRBJ1-3, with a weak D call TRBD1 (6 bases). The V end lost 3 bases, the J end lost 0 bases, and 12 bases lay between the germline ends. The CDR3 runs 16 residues. Germline CDR1 reads MDHEN; CDR2 reads SYDVKM. CDR3 protein: CASSFGTTFSGNTIYF. The DNA of the CDR3 is TGTGCCAGCAGTTTCGGGACAACCTTCTCTGGAAACACCATATATTTT.

The V gene is TRBV10-1, the J gene TRBJ2-4; TRBD2 might be the D (5 bases). V lost 2 bases and J 2 bases, leaving 7 bases between the germline ends. Germline assignment: CDR1 WNHNN and CDR2 SYGVQD (reference sequence). The CDR3 is 14 residues long. As DNA, the CDR3 is TGCGCCAGCAGTGAGGGACTGCCCAAAAACATTCAGTACTTC. It codes for CASSEGLPKNIQYF.

The chain has TRBV28 and TRBJ2-1; 10 bases agree with TRBD2. The germline V gene has CDR1 MDHEN and CDR2 SYDVKM. Trimming took 5 bases from V and 11 from J; bases not matched to a gene: 6. The CDR3 has 13 amino acids. The CDR3 coding sequence is TGTGCCAGCAGTCGGACTAGCGGACTGCAGCAGTTCTTC. Its protein product is CASSRTSGLQQFF.

V and J are TRBV27 and TRBJ1-2; D may be TRBD1 (5 bases). V lost 6 bases, J lost 8 bases, and 22 bases lay in between. From germline, CDR1 is MNHEY and CDR2 SMNVEV (reference sequence). The CDR3 loop spans 15 amino acids. The CDR3 sequence is CASRASGGRWGGYTF. The CDR3 DNA sequence: TGTGCCAGCAGAGCCTCTGGGGGGAGATGGGGGGGCTACACCTTC.

In its sample, this clone was seen a few times. The V and J genes are TRBV27 and TRBJ2-4, with TRBD1 as a possible D gene (6 bases). The CDR3 is 15 amino acids. The germline V gene encodes CDR1 MNHEY and CDR2 SMNVEV (reference sequence). The V end lost 4 bases, the J end lost 1 base, and 11 bases lay between the germline ends. CDR3 coding DNA: TGTGCCAGCAGTTCCATAAGGGGGGCCAAAAACATTCAGTACTTC. Protein sequence: CASSSIRGAKNIQYF.

This clone was seen a handful of times. The J gene is TRBJ1-1, the V gene TRBV30; no reliable D call. From germline, CDR1 is GTSNPN and CDR2 SVGIG (reference sequence). The CDR3 runs 13 residues. The CDR3 nucleotides read TGTCAATTCCGGGTTTCCCTGAACACTGAAGCTTTCTTT. It yields the protein CQFRVSLNTEAFF.

The chain's CDR3 is CASSLRTGELIGYTF. CDR3 in DNA: TGCGCCAGCAGCTTACGGACAGGGGAGCTAATTGGCTACACCTTC. V is TRBV5-1 and J is TRBJ1-2, with 9 bases matching TRBD1. The CDR3 runs 15 residues. Looked up from germline, CDR1 is SGHRS and CDR2 is YFSETQ. The V segment lost 2 bases and the J segment 7 bases; nucleotides outside the gene matches: 9.

J is TRBJ1-5 and V is TRBV18; 7 bases map to TRBD1. CDR1 and CDR2 (germline): KGHSH, LQKENI. Losses at the gene ends were 3 bases for V and 4 bases for J; bases not matched to a gene: 3. This CDR3 is 14 amino acids long. CDR3 amino acids: CASSPGQLNQPQHF. The CDR3 DNA reads as TGTGCCAGCTCACCGGGACAGCTTAATCAGCCCCAGCATTTT.

The chain couples TRBV27 to TRBJ1-1, with 7 positions matching TRBD1. J lost 4 bases, V lost 5 bases, and 16 bases had no gene match. The CDR3 loop spans 17 amino acids. Germline loops: CDR1 MNHEY, CDR2 SMNVEV (reference sequence). The CDR3 protein is CASSPRDSMVRFTEAFF. The CDR3 DNA sequence: TGTGCCAGCAGTCCTCGGGACAGTATGGTTCGTTTCACTGAAGCTTTCTTT.

The CDR3, as DNA: TGCAGCGTTGGGACTAGCGGGAGGGGAGAGACCCAGTACTTC. Amino acids: CSVGTSGRGETQYF. This rearrangement joins TRBV29-1 to TRBJ2-5; TRBD2 matches at 15 bases. The CDR3 is made up of 14 amino acids. Looked up from germline, CDR1 is SQVTM and CDR2 is ANQGSEA. Trimming removed 4 bases from V and 4 bases from J; junction bases left unmatched: 1.

The CDR3 is CASSQGGTPNTEAFF. The DNA for the CDR3 is TGCGCCAGCAGCCAAGGCGGAACCCCGAACACTGAAGCTTTCTTT. The chain combines TRBV4-1 with TRBJ1-1; D unclear. Germline V gives CDR1 MGHRA, CDR2 YSYEKL. V was pared by 1 base and J by 1 base, with 10 bases between. The CDR3 runs 15 residues.

The rearrangement joins TRBV30 to TRBJ2-7; no clear D gene. The CDR3 length is 11 residues. V lost 3 bases, J lost 6 bases, and 9 bases lay in between. Per the germline V gene, CDR1 is GTSNPN and CDR2 is SVGIG (reference sequence). CDR3 sequence (DNA): TGTGCCTGGAGCGTAACAAGCGAGCAGTACTTC. Amino acid sequence: CAWSVTSEQYF. Filled out from reference TRBV30 and TRBJ2-7, the complete variable domain reads SQTIHQWPATLVQPVGSPLSLECTVEGTSNPNLYWYRQAAGRGLQLLFYSVGIGQISSEVPQNLSASRPQDRQFILSSKKLLLSDSGFYLCAWSVTSEQYFGPGTRLTVT.

This chain connects TRBV28 to TRBJ1-2, with 9 bases that match TRBD1. This CDR3 spans 18 amino acids. Looked up from germline, CDR1 is MDHEN and CDR2 is SYDVKM. CDR3 loop: CAAGGYGPRDREGYGYTF. The CDR3 DNA is TGTGCAGCCGGGGGATACGGACCACGGGACAGGGAAGGATATGGCTACACCTTC.

This clone turned up a few times. The chain recombines TRBV27 with TRBJ1-2; a possible D gene is TRBD1 (5 bases). Per the germline V gene, CDR1 is MNHEY and CDR2 is SMNVEV (reference sequence). V lost 8 bases and J lost 0, with 13 bases in between. The CDR3 loop spans 14 amino acids. In DNA form, the CDR3 reads TGTGCCAGCTACTACAGGTTAGCTAACTATGGCTACACCTTC. The encoded protein is CASYYRLANYGYTF.

This clone was counted between two and nine times. The chain combines TRBV19 with TRBJ1-1; TRBD1 aligns across 10 bases. The CDR3 length is 17 residues. Germline V gene data show CDR1 as LNHDA and CDR2 as SQIVND (reference sequence). The trim removed 8 bases at V and 0 bases at J, leaving 12 bases unmatched. CDR3 loop: CASGTDRGNRLNTEAFF. The CDR3 DNA follows: TGTGCCAGTGGGACGGACAGGGGGAACAGATTGAACACTGAAGCTTTCTTT.

This clone appeared once. The chain combines TRBV7-2 with TRBJ1-1, with no clear D. The germline V gene encodes CDR1 SGHTA and CDR2 FQGNSA. The CDR3 extends over 13 amino acids. With 5 bases removed from V and 1 base from J, the gap between germline ends came to 8 bases. CDR3 sequence: CASSQPGNTEAFF. DNA for the CDR3: TGTGCCAGCAGCCAGCCGGGGAACACTGAAGCTTTCTTT.

The DNA of the CDR3 is TGTGCCAGCAGGCCGGGGGGCGCAGATACGCAGTATTTT. Amino acids: CASRPGGADTQYF. V is TRBV2 and J is TRBJ2-3; D might be TRBD2 (7 bases). V shed 6 bases and J shed 4 bases, with 11 bases lying between them. The CDR3 contains 13 residues. Germline assignment: CDR1 SNHLY and CDR2 FYNNEI.

V and J are TRBV30 and TRBJ2-5; D unresolved. The CDR3 covers 11 residues. The germline V gene encodes CDR1 GTSNPN and CDR2 SVGIG (reference sequence). The germline V and J ends were trimmed by 8 bases and 2 bases, with 9 bases remaining between them. The CDR3 reads CALNGQETQYF. CDR3 bases: TGTGCCCTCAACGGGCAAGAGACCCAGTACTTC.

The rearrangement links TRBV7-9 to TRBJ2-3; unclear D gene. Deletions cut 3 bases from V and 0 bases from J, with 7 bases between. This CDR3 is 14 amino acids long. Germline CDR1 reads SEHNR; CDR2 reads FQNEAQ (reference sequence). The CDR3 DNA reads as TGTGCCAGCAGCTTTGGTCAGAGCACAGATACGCAGTATTTT. Protein: CASSFGQSTDTQYF.

The genes are TRBV13 and TRBJ2-3; 9 bases match TRBD2. Trimming removed 1 base from V and 8 bases from J; junction bases left unmatched: 7. This CDR3 has 15 residues. Germline V lookup: CDR1 PRHDT, CDR2 FYEKMQ (reference sequence). The CDR3 sequence is CASSLEAGGFVTQYF. CDR3 sequence (DNA): TGTGCCAGCAGCTTAGAAGCGGGGGGTTTCGTTACGCAGTATTTT.

This clone was observed a handful of times. The genes are TRBV10-1 and TRBJ2-7; D gene unclear. CDR1 and CDR2 (germline): WNHNN, SYGVQD (reference sequence). The CDR3 spans 13 residues. Trimming stripped 4 bases from V and 0 bases from J, with 7 bases between. The CDR3 loop reads CASSALSSYEQYF. Written as DNA, the CDR3 is TGCGCCAGCAGTGCACTATCCTCCTACGAGCAGTACTTC.

The CDR3 sequence: CASSPVQVNNSPLHF. The CDR3 region has the DNA TGTGCCAGCAGCCCCGTTCAGGTCAATAATTCACCCCTCCACTTT. This chain connects TRBV7-2 to TRBJ1-6; no definite D call. Trimming removed 5 bases at V and 5 bases at J, with 13 bases between. CDR3 size: 15 residues. In germline, CDR1 is SGHTA, CDR2 FQGNSA.

This clone has just one count. J is TRBJ2-7 and V is TRBV19; D is perhaps TRBD1 (6 bases). The CDR3 loop spans 14 amino acids. Trimming removed 1 base from V and 3 bases from J, with 10 bases in between. CDR1 and CDR2 from the germline V gene are LNHDA and SQIVND (reference sequence). Here the CDR3 reads CASSIGGQDYEQYF. The CDR3 bases are TGTGCCAGTAGTATAGGGGGACAAGACTACGAGCAGTACTTC. Full variable domain (rest looked up from reference TRBV19 and TRBJ2-7): DGGITQSPKYLFRKEGQNVTLSCEQNLNHDAMYWYRQDPGQGLRLIYYSQIVNDFQKGDIAEGYSVSREKKESFPLTVTSAQKNPTAFYLCASSIGGQDYEQYFGPGTRLTVT.

J is TRBJ1-1 and V is TRBV28; 9 bases are shared with TRBD1. From germline, CDR1 is MDHEN and CDR2 SYDVKM. The CDR3 covers 14 residues. The J segment lost 4 bases and the V segment lost 5 bases, leaving 5 bases of the junction unmatched. In DNA form, the CDR3 reads TGTGCCAGCAGTGAGCGACAGGGGGGCACTGAAGCTTTCTTT. Translated, it gives CASSERQGGTEAFF.

This chain joins TRBV15 and TRBJ2-3, with 7 bases identical to TRBD1. V gave up 4 bases and J gave up 1 base; unmatched junction bases: 5. CDR1 and CDR2 (germline): LNHNV, YYDKDF (reference sequence). The CDR3 has 15 amino acids. The CDR3 here is CATSKGQLGTDTQYF. The CDR3 DNA reads as TGTGCCACCAGCAAGGGACAGCTGGGCACAGATACGCAGTATTTT.

The chain links TRBV27 to TRBJ1-5, with unresolved D. The CDR3 has 14 amino acids. The ends were cut back, 2 bases at V and 3 bases at J, with 8 bases in the middle. The V gene's germline CDR1 is MNHEY and CDR2 SMNVEV (reference sequence). The CDR3 loop is CASSLPGPNQPQHF. CDR3 bases: TGTGCCAGCAGTTTACCAGGTCCCAATCAGCCCCAGCATTTT.